This record covers a single T cell receptor beta chain. Its antigen remains unidentified. PCR employed 60 Vbeta and 13 Jbeta primers. TCRdb keeps only in-frame clones here, not all; method: immunoSEQ multiplex PCR. This specimen shows approximately 140,000 clones; the ten leading clones hold roughly 2.7%. This sample was included in a study of cytomegalovirus exposure and HLA in healthy donors. CDR1 SGHTA and CDR2 FQGNSA come from the germline V gene. This CDR3 is 14 amino acids long. V shed 4 bases and J shed 4 bases, with 13 bases lying between them. General study points: Sequences of the TCR beta chain were said to predict the HLA-A and HLA-B alleles of most subjects accurately. Specific recognition of CMV antigens was confirmed in vitro for a few chains (all CMV-associated). Using the classifier, cytomegalovirus status was reportedly diagnosed with high specificity and sensitivity.

This clonotype was sampled from a man between 40 and 49 years old in good health and CMV-seronegative. Sequencing was performed on PBMCs. The rearrangement joins TRBV7-2 to TRBJ1-2; perhaps TRBD1 as D (6 bases). This CDR3 is CASSSRQDTYGYTF. DNA of the CDR3: TGTGCCAGCAGCTCACGACAGGACACCTATGGCTACACCTTC.